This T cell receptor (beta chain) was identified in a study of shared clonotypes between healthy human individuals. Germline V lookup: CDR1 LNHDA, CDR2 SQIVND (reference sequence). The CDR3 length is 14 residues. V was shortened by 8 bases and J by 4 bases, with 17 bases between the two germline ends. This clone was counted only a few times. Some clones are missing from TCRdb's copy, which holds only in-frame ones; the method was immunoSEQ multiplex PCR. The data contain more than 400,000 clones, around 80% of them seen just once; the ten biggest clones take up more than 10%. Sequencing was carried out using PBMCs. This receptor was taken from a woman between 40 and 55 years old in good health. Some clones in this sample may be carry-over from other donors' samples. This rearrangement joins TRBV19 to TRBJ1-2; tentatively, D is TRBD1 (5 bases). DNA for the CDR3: TGTGCCAGTTCCAGGGACCGAAACCCCTATGGCTACACCTTC. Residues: CASSRDRNPYGYTF.